One and the same sample provided the 2 T cell receptor beta chains below, sequenced in a study of cytomegalovirus exposure and HLA in healthy donors. Primers: 60 Vbeta forward and 13 Jbeta reverse. Sequencing used immunoSEQ multiplex PCR; TCRdb keeps in-frame clones, though not all of them. The sample records 90,000 to 120,000 clones, 60% to 80% being singletons. Sequencing was carried out using PBMCs. These receptors came from a young man in good health and CMV-seronegative.

This sequence joins TRBV6-5 and TRBJ1-6; D is unresolved. The CDR3 sequence is 9 residues long. CDR1 and CDR2 from the germline V gene are MNHEY and SVGAGI. V was trimmed by 11 bases and J by 10 bases, leaving 6 bases between them. The CDR3 here is CACGSPLHF. The CDR3 DNA is TGTGCCTGCGGCTCACCCCTCCACTTT.

The J gene is TRBJ2-1, the V gene TRBV6-1; D perhaps matches TRBD2 (7 bases). CDR3 length equals 14 residues. Germline CDR1 is MNHNS and CDR2 is SASEGT. V was cut by 8 bases and J by 6 bases, with 17 bases left in between. The CDR3 is CASSWNREGNEQFF. The DNA for the CDR3 is TGTGCCAGCTCCTGGAACAGGGAGGGCAATGAGCAGTTCTTC.